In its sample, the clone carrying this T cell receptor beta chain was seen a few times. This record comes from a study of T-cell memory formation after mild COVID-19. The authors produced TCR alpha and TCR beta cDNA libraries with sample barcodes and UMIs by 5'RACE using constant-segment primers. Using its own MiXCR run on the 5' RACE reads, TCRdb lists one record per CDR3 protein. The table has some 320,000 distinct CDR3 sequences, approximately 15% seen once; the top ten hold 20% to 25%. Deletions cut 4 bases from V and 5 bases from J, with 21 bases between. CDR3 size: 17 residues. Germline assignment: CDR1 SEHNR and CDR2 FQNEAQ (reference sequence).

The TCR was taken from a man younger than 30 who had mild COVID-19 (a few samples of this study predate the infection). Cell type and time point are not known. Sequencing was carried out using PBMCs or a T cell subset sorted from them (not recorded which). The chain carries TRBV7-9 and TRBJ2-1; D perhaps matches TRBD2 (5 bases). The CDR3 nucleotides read TGTGCCAGCAGCTCTCCTCGCCTGGAGGTAACTGACAATGAGCAGTTCTTC. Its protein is CASSSPRLEVTDNEQFF. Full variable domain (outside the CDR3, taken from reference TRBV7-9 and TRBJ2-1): DTGVSQNPRHKITKRGQNVTFRCDPISEHNRLYWYRQTLGQGPEFLTYFQNEAQLEKSRLLSDRFSAERPKGSFSTLEIQRTEQGDSAMYLCASSSPRLEVTDNEQFFGPGTRLTVL.